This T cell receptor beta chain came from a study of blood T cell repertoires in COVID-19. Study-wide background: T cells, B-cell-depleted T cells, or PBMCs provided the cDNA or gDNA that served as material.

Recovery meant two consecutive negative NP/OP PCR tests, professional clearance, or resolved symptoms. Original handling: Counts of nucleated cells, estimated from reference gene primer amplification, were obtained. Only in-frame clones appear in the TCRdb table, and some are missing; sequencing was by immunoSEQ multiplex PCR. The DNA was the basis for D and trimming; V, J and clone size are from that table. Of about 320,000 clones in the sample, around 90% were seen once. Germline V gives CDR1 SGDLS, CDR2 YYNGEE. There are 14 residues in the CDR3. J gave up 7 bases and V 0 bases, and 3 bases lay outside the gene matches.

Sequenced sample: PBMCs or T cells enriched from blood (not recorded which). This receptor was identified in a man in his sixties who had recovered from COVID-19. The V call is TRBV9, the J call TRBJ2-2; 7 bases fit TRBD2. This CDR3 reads CASSVALAIGELFF. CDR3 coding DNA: TGTGCCAGCAGCGTAGCACTAGCGATCGGGGAGCTGTTTTTT. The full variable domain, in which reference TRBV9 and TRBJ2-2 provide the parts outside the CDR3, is DSGVTQTPKHLITATGQRVTLRCSPRSGDLSVYWYQQSLDQGLQFLIQYYNGEERAKGNILERFSAQQFPDLHSELNLSSLELGDSALYFCASSVALAIGELFFGEGSRLTVL.